This T cell receptor beta chain was identified during a study of cytomegalovirus exposure and HLA in healthy donors. Findings of the study overall: Specific recognition of CMV antigens was confirmed in vitro for three chains (all CMV-associated). When a later analysis compared HLA-associated TCR beta chains with equally common others, the HLA-associated chains turned out to be more clonally expanded and to have lower generation probabilities. It was approximately 150 TCR beta chains that were listed as cytomegalovirus-associated. Common viral pathogens were later found to be apparently linked to several of the most significant clusters.

With respect to this clone: The target antigen is unknown.

Use of 60 Vbeta and 13 Jbeta primers characterized the PCR. Assay: immunoSEQ multiplex PCR; the TCRdb copy retains only in-frame clones and omits some. The sample records about 190,000 clones, 75% to 80% being singletons. V trimming: 6 bases; J trimming: 0 bases; junction bases outside the gene matches: 4. This CDR3 region has 15 residues. Germline CDR1 and CDR2: MNHEY and SMNVEV (reference sequence). The source material was PBMCs. The receptor was derived from a young woman in good health and CMV-seropositive. V usage is TRBV27 and J usage is TRBJ1-5; 8 bases map to TRBD1. In DNA form, the CDR3 reads TGTGCCAGCAGAGCGACAGGGGTTAGCAATCAGCCCCAGCATTTT. Translating it yields CASRATGVSNQPQHF.